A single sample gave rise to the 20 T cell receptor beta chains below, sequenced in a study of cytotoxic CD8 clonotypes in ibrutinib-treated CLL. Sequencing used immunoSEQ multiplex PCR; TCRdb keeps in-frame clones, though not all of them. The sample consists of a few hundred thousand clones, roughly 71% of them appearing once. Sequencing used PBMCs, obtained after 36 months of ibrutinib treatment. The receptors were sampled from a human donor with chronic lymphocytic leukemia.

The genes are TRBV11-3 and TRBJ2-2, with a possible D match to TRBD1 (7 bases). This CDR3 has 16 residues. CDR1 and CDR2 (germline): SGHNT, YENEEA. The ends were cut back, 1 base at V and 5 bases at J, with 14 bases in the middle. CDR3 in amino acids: CASSLATGRKTGELFF. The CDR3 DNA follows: TGTGCCAGCAGCTTAGCGACAGGGAGGAAAACCGGGGAGCTGTTTTTT.

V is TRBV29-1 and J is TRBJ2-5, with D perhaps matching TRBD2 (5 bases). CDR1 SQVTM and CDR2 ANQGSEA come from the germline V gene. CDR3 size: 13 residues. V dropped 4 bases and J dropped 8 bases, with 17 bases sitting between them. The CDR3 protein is CSVVGGLALTQYF. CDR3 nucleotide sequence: TGCAGCGTTGTAGGCGGGCTGGCCCTAACCCAGTACTTC.

CDR3 residues: CASSLVPGSDQPQHF. The CDR3 nucleotides are TGTGCCAGCTCACTTGTCCCAGGGTCTGACCAGCCCCAGCATTTT. The chain has TRBV18 and TRBJ1-5; D may be TRBD1 (5 bases). The CDR3 spans 15 residues. Germline CDR1 is KGHSH and CDR2 is LQKENI. Trimming shortened V by 4 bases and J by 7 bases, and 17 bases separated the two germline ends.

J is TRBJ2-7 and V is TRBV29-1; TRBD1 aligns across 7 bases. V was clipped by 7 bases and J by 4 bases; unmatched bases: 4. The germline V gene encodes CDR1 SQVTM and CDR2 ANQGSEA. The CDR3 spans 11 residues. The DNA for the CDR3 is TGCAGCGGGAGACAGGGTTACGAGCAGTACTTC. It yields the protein CSGRQGYEQYF.

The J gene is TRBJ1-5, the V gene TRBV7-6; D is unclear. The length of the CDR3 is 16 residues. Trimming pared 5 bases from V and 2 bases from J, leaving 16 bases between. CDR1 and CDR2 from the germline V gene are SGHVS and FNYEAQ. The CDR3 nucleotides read TGTGCCAGCAGCCTTGGACTTTCGGTTGGCAATCAGCCCCAGCATTTT. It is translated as CASSLGLSVGNQPQHF.

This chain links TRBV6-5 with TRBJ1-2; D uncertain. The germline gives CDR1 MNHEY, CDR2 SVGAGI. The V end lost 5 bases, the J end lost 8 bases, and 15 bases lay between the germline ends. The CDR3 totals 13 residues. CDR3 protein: CASSLQEGWGYTF. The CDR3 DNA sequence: TGTGCCAGCAGTCTGCAGGAGGGTTGGGGCTACACCTTC.

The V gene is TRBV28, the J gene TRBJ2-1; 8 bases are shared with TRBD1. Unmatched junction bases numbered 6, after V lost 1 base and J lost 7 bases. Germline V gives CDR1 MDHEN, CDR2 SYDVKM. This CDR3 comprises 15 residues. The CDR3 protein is CASSLFWQGANEQFF. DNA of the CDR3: TGTGCCAGCAGTTTATTTTGGCAGGGGGCGAATGAGCAGTTCTTC.

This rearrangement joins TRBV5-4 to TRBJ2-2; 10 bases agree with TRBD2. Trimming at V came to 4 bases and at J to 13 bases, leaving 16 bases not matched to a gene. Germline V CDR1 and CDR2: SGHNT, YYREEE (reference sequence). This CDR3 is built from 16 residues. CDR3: CASSLGGAGGAVGLFF. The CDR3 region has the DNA TGTGCCAGCAGCCTCGGGGGAGCGGGAGGGGCCGTGGGGCTGTTTTTT.

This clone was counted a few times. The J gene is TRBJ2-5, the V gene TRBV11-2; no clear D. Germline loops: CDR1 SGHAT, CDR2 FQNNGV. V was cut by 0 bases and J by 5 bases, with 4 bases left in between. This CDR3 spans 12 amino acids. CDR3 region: CASSLDRETQYF. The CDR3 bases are TGTGCCAGCAGCTTAGATCGGGAGACCCAGTACTTC.

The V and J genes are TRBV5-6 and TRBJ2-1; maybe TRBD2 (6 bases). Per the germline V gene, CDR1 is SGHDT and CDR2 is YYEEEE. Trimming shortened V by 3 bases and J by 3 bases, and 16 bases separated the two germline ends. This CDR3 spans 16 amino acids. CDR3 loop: CASSSTGDPNYNEQFF. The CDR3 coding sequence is TGTGCCAGCAGCTCCACGGGAGACCCAAACTACAATGAGCAGTTCTTC.

The CDR3 DNA reads as TGTGCCAGCAGCGTAGAAGGGGCGATCACCGGGGAGCTGTTTTTT. Residues: CASSVEGAITGELFF. This chain connects TRBV9 to TRBJ2-2, with D tentatively TRBD1 (5 bases). This CDR3 has 15 amino acids. Germline V gene data show CDR1 as SGDLS and CDR2 as YYNGEE. Deletions cut 0 bases from V and 4 bases from J, with 10 bases between.

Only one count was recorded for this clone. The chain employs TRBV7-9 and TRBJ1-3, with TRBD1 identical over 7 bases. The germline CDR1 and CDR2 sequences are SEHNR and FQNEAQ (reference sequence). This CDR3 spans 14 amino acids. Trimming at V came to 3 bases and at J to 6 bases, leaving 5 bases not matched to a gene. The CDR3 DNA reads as TGTGCCAGCAGCTTGGACAGGAGCCTAAACACCATATATTTT. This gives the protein CASSLDRSLNTIYF.

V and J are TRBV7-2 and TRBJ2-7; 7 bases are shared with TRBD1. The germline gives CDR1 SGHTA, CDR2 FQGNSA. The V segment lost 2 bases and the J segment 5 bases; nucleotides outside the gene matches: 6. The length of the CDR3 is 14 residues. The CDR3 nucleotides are TGTGCCAGCAGCTTACAGGTGGGACAGCACGAGCAGTACTTC. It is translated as CASSLQVGQHEQYF.

CDR3 sequence (DNA): TGTGCCAGCAGCTTAGGTTTAGGGAGTCGAGTCAGTAATGAGCAGTTCTTC. This encodes CASSLGLGSRVSNEQFF. The chain links TRBV13 to TRBJ2-1; D is perhaps TRBD2 (5 bases). The V end lost 0 bases, the J end lost 7 bases, and 19 bases lay between the germline ends. CDR1 is PRHDT and CDR2 is FYEKMQ in the germline V gene (reference sequence). This CDR3 has 17 amino acids.

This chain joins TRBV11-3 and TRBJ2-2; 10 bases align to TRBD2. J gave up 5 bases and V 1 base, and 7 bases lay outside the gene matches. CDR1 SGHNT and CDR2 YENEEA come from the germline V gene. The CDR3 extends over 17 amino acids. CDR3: CASSLGSLAGMTGELFF. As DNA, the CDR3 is TGTGCCAGCAGCTTAGGATCACTAGCGGGAATGACCGGGGAGCTGTTTTTT.

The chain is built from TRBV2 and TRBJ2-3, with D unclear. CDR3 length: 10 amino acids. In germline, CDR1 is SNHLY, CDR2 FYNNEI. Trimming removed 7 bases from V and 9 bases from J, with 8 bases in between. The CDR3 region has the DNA TGTGCCAGCATCACCCGGACGCAGTATTTT. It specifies CASITRTQYF. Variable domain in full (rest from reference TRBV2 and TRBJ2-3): EPEVTQTPSHQVTQMGQEVILRCVPISNHLYFYWYRQILGQKVEFLVSFYNNEISEKSEIFDDQFSVERPDGSNFTLKIRSTKLEDSAMYFCASITRTQYFGPGTRLTVL.

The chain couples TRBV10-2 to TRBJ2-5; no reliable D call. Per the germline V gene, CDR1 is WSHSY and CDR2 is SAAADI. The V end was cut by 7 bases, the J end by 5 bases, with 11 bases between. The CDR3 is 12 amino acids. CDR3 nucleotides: TGCGCCAGCACCGAGCGTGGGGAGACCCAGTACTTC. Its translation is CASTERGETQYF.

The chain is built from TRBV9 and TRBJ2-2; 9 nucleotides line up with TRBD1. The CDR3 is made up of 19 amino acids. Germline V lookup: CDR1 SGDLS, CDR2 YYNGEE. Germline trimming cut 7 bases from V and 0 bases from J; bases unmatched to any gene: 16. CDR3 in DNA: TGTGCCAGCGCACCCCCTACCGGGACAGGGATGGCGAACACCGGGGAGCTGTTTTTT. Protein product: CASAPPTGTGMANTGELFF.

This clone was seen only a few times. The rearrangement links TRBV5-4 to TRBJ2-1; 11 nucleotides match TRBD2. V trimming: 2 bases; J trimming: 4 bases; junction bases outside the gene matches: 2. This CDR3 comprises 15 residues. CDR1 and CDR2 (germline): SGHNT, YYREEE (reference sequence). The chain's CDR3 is CASSLTSGRYNEQFF. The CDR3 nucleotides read TGTGCCAGCAGCTTAACTAGCGGGAGATACAATGAGCAGTTCTTC. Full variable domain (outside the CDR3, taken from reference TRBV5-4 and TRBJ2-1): ETGVTQSPTHLIKTRGQQVTLRCSSQSGHNTVSWYQQALGQGPQFIFQYYREEENGRGNFPPRFSGLQFPNYSSELNVNALELDDSALYLCASSLTSGRYNEQFFGPGTRLTVL.

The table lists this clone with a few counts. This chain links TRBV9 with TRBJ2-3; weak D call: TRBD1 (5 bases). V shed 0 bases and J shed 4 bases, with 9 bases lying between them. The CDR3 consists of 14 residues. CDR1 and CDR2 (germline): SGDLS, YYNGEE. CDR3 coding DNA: TGTGCCAGCAGCGTAGGTTCAGGGTCAGATACGCAGTATTTT. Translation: CASSVGSGSDTQYF. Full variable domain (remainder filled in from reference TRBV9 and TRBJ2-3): DSGVTQTPKHLITATGQRVTLRCSPRSGDLSVYWYQQSLDQGLQFLIQYYNGEERAKGNILERFSAQQFPDLHSELNLSSLELGDSALYFCASSVGSGSDTQYFGPGTRLTVL.